Listed below are T cell receptor beta chains from one sample, sequenced in a study of T cell changes during pregnancy in multiple sclerosis. Only in-frame clones appear in the TCRdb table, and some are missing; sequencing was by immunoSEQ multiplex PCR. The sample has 100,000 to 130,000 clones; about nine tenths are singletons. Sequenced material: peripheral blood, taken in the third trimester of pregnancy. The receptors derive from a female donor in good health, enrolled as a control in a pregnancy study. Each CDR3 is given with its conserved first and last residue. The order of the fields is J gene, V gene, clone size, D gene, CDR3 DNA, CDR3 protein. A D gene is named only where the DNA matches it firmly. Where a row states a size, it is once, few, many or the class of an expanded clone; other rows omit it.

>TRBJ2-7|TRBV7-2|NA|NA
TGTGCCAGCAGCTTTGGTAGCAGAGAGAACTACGAGCAGTACTTC
CASSFGSRENYEQYF
>TRBJ1-4|TRBV6-6|NA|NA
TGTGCCAGCAGTTATAGGGGGGGTGAAAAACTGTTTTTT
CASSYRGGEKLFF
>TRBJ1-1|TRBV4-1|NA|NA
TGCGCCAGCAGCCAAGGACACTTAAACACTGAAGCTTTCTTT
CASSQGHLNTEAFF
>TRBJ2-7|TRBV27|NA|NA
TGTGCCAGTTCCCCCTCAGGGTACGAGCAGTACTTC
CASSPSGYEQYF
>TRBJ1-1|TRBV5-4|NA|NA
TGTGCCAGCAGCTTAAACGGGTGGAACACTGAAGCTTTCTTT
CASSLNGWNTEAFF
>TRBJ2-2|TRBV11-3|NA|NA
TGTGCCAGCAGCTTCCGGACTTTATTCACCGGGGAGCTGTTTTTT
CASSFRTLFTGELFF
>TRBJ2-2|TRBV27|NA|NA
TGTGCCAGCACCACACCTGGCGGGGAGCTGTTTTTT
CASTTPGGELFF
>TRBJ1-1|TRBV29-1|few|NA
TGCAGCGTTGCGCAATCCCAGGGCGGCACTGAAGCTTTCTTT
CSVAQSQGGTEAFF
>TRBJ1-1|TRBV1|NA|NA
TGCACCAGCAGCCTCTACAGCGGGACTGAAGCTTTCTTT
CTSSLYSGTEAFF
>TRBJ1-2|TRBV19|NA|NA
TGTGCCAGTAGTATAGGACCCGGACAGAGTAACTATGGCTACACCTTC
CASSIGPGQSNYGYTF
>TRBJ1-2|TRBV6-1|NA|NA
TGTGCCTCCCTAGGCCGGGACACTGCTAACTATGGCTACACCTTC
CASLGRDTANYGYTF
>TRBJ2-7|TRBV5-1|NA|NA
TGCGCCAGCAGCTTGGATGGCCAGGCCTACGAGCAGTACTTC
CASSLDGQAYEQYF
>TRBJ1-2|TRBV5-6|NA|TRBD1
TGTGCCAGCAGCTGGGGACAGAGCTTATATGGCTACACCTTC
CASSWGQSLYGYTF
>TRBJ2-1|TRBV4-3|once|NA
TGCGCCAGCAGCCAAGATTACGCAGGGAGGAACAATGAGCAGTTCTTC
CASSQDYAGRNNEQFF
>TRBJ1-2|TRBV12-5|NA|NA
TGTGCTAGTGGTGGCCTTGCCGAGGCCCGGGATGGCTACACCTTC
CASGGLAEARDGYTF
>TRBJ1-1|TRBV19|NA|NA
TGTGCCAGCCATTCCAGGGTAGGGAACACTGAAGCTTTCTTT
CASHSRVGNTEAFF
>TRBJ1-5|TRBV4-3|NA|NA
TGCGCCAGCAGCCAAGACAGGGGTCAGCCCCAGCATTTT
CASSQDRGQPQHF
>TRBJ2-3|TRBV5-1|NA|NA
TGCGCCAGCAGCGTCGGGACTGACGGTCAAACAGATACGCAGTATTTT
CASSVGTDGQTDTQYF
>TRBJ1-2|TRBV2|NA|NA
TGTGCCAGCAGGCGGGCGGGGCAGAAAACCTATGGCTACACCTTC
CASRRAGQKTYGYTF
>TRBJ2-7|TRBV19|once|TRBD1
TGTGCCAGTACTCCGCCGGGACAGGGCTACGAGCAGTACTTC
CASTPPGQGYEQYF
>TRBJ1-1|TRBV25-1|few|TRBD1
TGTGCCAGCAGCAGATGGCCGGACAGGGGGCAAACTGAAGCTTTCTTT
CASSRWPDRGQTEAFF
>TRBJ1-2|TRBV6-5|once|TRBD1
TGTGCCAGCAGCGGGACAGGCAACTATGGCTACACCTTC
CASSGTGNYGYTF
>TRBJ2-1|TRBV27|NA|TRBD1
TGTGCCAGCAGTTTTACTGGGGACAGGGTGCGAAATGAGCAGTTCTTC
CASSFTGDRVRNEQFF
>TRBJ2-6|TRBV6-4|NA|NA
TGTGCCAGCAGTGACGGCAGCGGCTCTGGGGCCAACGTCCTGACTTTC
CASSDGSGSGANVLTF
>TRBJ2-1|TRBV7-7|NA|NA
TGTGCTAGCGGAAGAAGCAGGGAAGGTGAGCAGTTCTTC
CASGRSREGEQFF
>TRBJ1-5|TRBV25-1|NA|TRBD1
TGTGCCAGCAGGGGACAGGGGACGGGACAGCCCCAGCATTTT
CASRGQGTGQPQHF
>TRBJ1-1|TRBV6-5|NA|NA
TGTGCCAGCAGTAGGGTGGGGGCAAACACTGAAGCTTTCTTT
CASSRVGANTEAFF
>TRBJ2-2|TRBV6-1|NA|NA
TGTGCCAGCAGTGAAATCAAAATTAACACCGGGGAGCTGTTTTTT
CASSEIKINTGELFF
>TRBJ2-7|TRBV9|NA|NA
TGTGCCAGCAGCGTAGAGGGCAGGGGAAGCCACGAGCAGTACTTC
CASSVEGRGSHEQYF
>TRBJ2-2|TRBV4-2|NA|NA
TGTGCCAGCAGCACGGGACTTTCCTCGGTAGGGGAGCTGTTTTTT
CASSTGLSSVGELFF
>TRBJ2-7|TRBV19|NA|NA
TGTGCCAGTAGTATAGATCGAGTCTACGAGCAGTACTTC
CASSIDRVYEQYF
>TRBJ1-1|TRBV18|NA|TRBD1
TGTGCCAGCTCACCCGGGACAGTGAGTACTGAAGCTTTCTTT
CASSPGTVSTEAFF
>TRBJ1-4|TRBV30|once|TRBD1
TGTGCCTGTCACCGGGACAGGCCTAGAAAACTGTTTTTT
CACHRDRPRKLFF
>TRBJ1-3|TRBV9|once|NA
TGTGCCAGCAGCGTAGCGCCCACACAGCTCTCTGGAAACACCATATATTTT
CASSVAPTQLSGNTIYF
>TRBJ2-7|TRBV7-2|NA|TRBD1
TGTGCCAGCAGCTTTTTCAGGGGGCCCCTCGAGCAGTACTTC
CASSFFRGPLEQYF
>TRBJ2-1|TRBV11-2|NA|NA
TGTGCCAGCAGGATTATCGGGGTACACTCCTACAATGAGCAGTTCTTC
CASRIIGVHSYNEQFF
>TRBJ2-2|TRBV5-6|NA|NA
TGTGCCAGCAGCTTAGAGATAACAGGCAACACCGGGGAGCTGTTTTTT
CASSLEITGNTGELFF
>TRBJ2-4|TRBV12-2|NA|NA
TGTGCAAGTCGCTTAGATAAGACAGGAGCCAAAAACATTCAGTACTTC
CASRLDKTGAKNIQYF
>TRBJ1-2|TRBV5-1|NA|NA
TGCGCCAGCAGCTTGGTGACGCAGGGGAGAGACTATGGCTACACCTTC
CASSLVTQGRDYGYTF
>TRBJ1-5|TRBV21-1|NA|NA
TGTGCCAGCAGCAAAAAAGAGGATCAGCCCCAGCATTTT
CASSKKEDQPQHF
>TRBJ1-1|TRBV7-2|NA|NA
TGTGCCAGCAGCCTCGTTTTTATGAACACTGAAGCTTTCTTT
CASSLVFMNTEAFF
>TRBJ2-3|TRBV27|NA|NA
TGTGCCAGCTCCCCCGGCACAGATACGCAGTATTTT
CASSPGTDTQYF
>TRBJ2-3|TRBV18|NA|NA
TGTGCCAGCTCACCACCAGGGGCTACGACAGATACGCAGTATTTT
CASSPPGATTDTQYF
>TRBJ1-2|TRBV5-4|once|TRBD1
TGTGCCAGCAGCAACTCTCGGACAGGGGGTAACTATGGCTACACCTTC
CASSNSRTGGNYGYTF
>TRBJ2-6|TRBV5-8|NA|NA
TGTGCCAGCAGCTTGAATGGCATATCCGGGGCCAACGTCCTGACTTTC
CASSLNGISGANVLTF